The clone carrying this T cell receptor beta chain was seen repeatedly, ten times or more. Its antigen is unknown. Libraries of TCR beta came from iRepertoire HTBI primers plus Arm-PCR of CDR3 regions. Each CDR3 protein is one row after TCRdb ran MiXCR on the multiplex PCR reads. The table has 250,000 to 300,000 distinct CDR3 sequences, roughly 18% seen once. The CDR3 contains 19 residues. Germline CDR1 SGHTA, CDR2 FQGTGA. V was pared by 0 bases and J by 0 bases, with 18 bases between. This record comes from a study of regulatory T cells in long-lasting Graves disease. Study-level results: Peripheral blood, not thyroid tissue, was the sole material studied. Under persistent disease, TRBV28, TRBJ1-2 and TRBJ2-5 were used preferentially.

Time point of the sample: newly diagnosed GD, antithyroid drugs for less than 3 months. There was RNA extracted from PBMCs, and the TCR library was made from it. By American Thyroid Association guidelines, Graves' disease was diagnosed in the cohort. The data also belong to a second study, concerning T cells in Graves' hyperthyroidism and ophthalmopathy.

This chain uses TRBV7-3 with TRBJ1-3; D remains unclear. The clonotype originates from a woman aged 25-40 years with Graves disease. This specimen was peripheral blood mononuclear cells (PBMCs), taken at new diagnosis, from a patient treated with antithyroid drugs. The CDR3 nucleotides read TGTGCCAGCAGCTTAACGCCAGGCCCCGCAGGTACCTCTGGAAACACCATATATTTT. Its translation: CASSLTPGPAGTSGNTIYF.